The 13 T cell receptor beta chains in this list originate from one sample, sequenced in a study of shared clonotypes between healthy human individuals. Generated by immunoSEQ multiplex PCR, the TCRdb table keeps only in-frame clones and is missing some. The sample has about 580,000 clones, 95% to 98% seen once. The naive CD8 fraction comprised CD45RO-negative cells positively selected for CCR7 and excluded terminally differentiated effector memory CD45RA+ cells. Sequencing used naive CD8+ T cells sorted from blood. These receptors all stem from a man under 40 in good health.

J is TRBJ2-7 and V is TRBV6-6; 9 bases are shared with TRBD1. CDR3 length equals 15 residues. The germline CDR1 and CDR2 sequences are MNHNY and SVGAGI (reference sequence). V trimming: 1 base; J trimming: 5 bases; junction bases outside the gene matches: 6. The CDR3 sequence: CASSYLGQGVDEQYF. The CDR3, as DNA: TGTGCCAGCAGTTACTTGGGACAGGGTGTTGACGAGCAGTACTTC.

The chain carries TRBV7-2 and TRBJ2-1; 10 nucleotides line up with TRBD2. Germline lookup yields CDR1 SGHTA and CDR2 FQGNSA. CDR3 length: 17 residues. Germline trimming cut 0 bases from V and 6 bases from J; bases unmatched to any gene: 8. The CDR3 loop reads CASSLAWLAGVSNEQFF. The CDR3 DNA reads TGTGCCAGCAGCTTAGCGTGGCTAGCGGGAGTTTCCAATGAGCAGTTCTTC.

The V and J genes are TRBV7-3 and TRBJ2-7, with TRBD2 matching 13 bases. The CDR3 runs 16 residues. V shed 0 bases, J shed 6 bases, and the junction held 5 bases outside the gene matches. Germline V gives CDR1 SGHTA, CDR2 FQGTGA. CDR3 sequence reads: CASSLTPGLAGAEQYF. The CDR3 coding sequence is TGTGCCAGCAGCTTAACTCCCGGACTAGCGGGAGCCGAGCAGTACTTC.

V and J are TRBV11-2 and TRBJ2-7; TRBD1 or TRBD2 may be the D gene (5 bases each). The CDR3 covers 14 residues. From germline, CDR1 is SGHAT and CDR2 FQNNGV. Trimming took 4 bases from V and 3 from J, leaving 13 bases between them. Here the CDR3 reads CASSSPGRIYEQYF. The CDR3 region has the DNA TGTGCCAGCAGCTCTCCGGGACGGATCTACGAGCAGTACTTC. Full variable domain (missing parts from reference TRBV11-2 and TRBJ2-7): EAGVAQSPRYKIIEKRQSVAFWCNPISGHATLYWYQQILGQGPKLLIQFQNNGVVDDSQLPKDRFSAERLKGVDSTLKIQPAKLEDSAVYLCASSSPGRIYEQYFGPGTRLTVT.

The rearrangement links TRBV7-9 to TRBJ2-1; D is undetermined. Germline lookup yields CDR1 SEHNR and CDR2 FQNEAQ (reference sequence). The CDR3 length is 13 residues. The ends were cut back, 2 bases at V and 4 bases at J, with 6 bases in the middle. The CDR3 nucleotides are TGTGCCAGCAGCTTATCTAATTACAATGAGCAGTTCTTC. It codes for CASSLSNYNEQFF.

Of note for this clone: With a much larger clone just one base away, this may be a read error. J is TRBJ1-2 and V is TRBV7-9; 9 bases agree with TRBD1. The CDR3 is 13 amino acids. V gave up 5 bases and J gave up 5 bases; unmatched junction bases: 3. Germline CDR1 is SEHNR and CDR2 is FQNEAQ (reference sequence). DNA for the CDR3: TGTGCCAGCAGCGGGGGACAGGGTTATGGCTACACCTTC. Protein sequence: CASSGGQGYGYTF.

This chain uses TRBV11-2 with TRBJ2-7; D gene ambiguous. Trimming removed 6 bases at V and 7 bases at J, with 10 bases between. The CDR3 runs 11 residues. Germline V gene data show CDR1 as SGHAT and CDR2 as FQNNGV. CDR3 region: CASRPLVEQYF. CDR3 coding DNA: TGTGCCAGCAGGCCCCTAGTGGAGCAGTACTTC. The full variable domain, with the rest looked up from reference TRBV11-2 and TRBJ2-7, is EAGVAQSPRYKIIEKRQSVAFWCNPISGHATLYWYQQILGQGPKLLIQFQNNGVVDDSQLPKDRFSAERLKGVDSTLKIQPAKLEDSAVYLCASRPLVEQYFGPGTRLTVT.

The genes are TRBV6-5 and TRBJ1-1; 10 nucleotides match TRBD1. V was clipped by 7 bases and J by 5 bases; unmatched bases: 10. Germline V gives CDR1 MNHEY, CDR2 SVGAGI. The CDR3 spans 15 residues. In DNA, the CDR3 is TGTGCCAGCACGCTGACAGGGGGCGCAGGGACTGAAGCTTTCTTT. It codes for CASTLTGGAGTEAFF.

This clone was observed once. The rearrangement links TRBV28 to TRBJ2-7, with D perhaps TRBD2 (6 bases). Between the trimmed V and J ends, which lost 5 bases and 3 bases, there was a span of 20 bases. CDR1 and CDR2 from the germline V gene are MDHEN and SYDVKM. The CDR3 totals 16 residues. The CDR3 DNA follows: TGTGCCAGCAGTCAAATCCGGGACTCCTCTGGCTACGAGCAGTACTTC. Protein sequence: CASSQIRDSSGYEQYF.

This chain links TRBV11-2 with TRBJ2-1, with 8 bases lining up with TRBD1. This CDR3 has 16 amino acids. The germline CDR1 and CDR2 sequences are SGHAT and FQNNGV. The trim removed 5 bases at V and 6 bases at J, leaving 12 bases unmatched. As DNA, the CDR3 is TGTGCCAGCAGCCCCTGGGAACAGGGGGGAGCCAATGAGCAGTTCTTC. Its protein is CASSPWEQGGANEQFF.

The CDR3 loop is CASSIDGSAINEQFF. CDR3 bases: TGTGCCAGTAGTATAGATGGGTCGGCTATTAATGAGCAGTTCTTC. V is TRBV19 and J is TRBJ2-1; D ambiguous. Per germline, CDR1 LNHDA and CDR2 SQIVND (reference sequence). V was pared by 0 bases and J by 7 bases, with 13 bases between. This CDR3 has 15 residues.

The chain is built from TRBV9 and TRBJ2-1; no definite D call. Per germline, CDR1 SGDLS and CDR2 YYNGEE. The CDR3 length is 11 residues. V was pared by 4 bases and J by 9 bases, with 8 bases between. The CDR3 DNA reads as TGTGCCAGCAGCCTATTCGGTGAGCAGTTCTTC. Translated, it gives CASSLFGEQFF.

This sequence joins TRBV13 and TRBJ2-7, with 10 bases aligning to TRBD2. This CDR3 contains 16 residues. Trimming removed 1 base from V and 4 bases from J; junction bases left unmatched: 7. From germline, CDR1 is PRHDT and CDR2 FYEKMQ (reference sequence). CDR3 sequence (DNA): TGTGCCAGCAGCTTAGAGGGGGCTAGCGGGAGTTACGAGCAGTACTTC. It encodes CASSLEGASGSYEQYF.